Listed below are T cell receptor beta chains from one sample, sequenced in a study of control samples from healthy donors and cancer patients. The data were produced by immunoSEQ multiplex PCR, yet TCRdb's version contains in-frame clones alone and is incomplete. This sample has tens of thousands of clones, with more than 75% found just once. The sample taken for sequencing was PBMCs. The receptors stem from a man over 45 with lung cancer. The CDR3 runs from the conserved cysteine through the conserved F or W. D genes are given only for firm matches. The size entry is marked missing in some rows and otherwise reads once, few, many or a size class.

J: TRBJ1-2; V: TRBV7-2; size: NA; D: NA; DNA: TGTGCCAGCAGCTCGGTCGGGGGACGCGCTAACTATGGCTACACCTTC; CDR3: CASSSVGGRANYGYTF
J: TRBJ1-3; V: TRBV2; size: NA; D: NA; DNA: TGTGCCAGCAGTCGGTATTTGATTTCGGGAAACACCATATATTTT; CDR3: CASSRYLISGNTIYF
J: TRBJ2-2; V: TRBV25-1; size: NA; D: TRBD1; DNA: TGTGCCAGCAGGGGACAGGGCGGCACCGGGGAGCTGTTTTTT; CDR3: CASRGQGGTGELFF
J: TRBJ2-1; V: TRBV14; size: once; D: NA; DNA: TGTGCCAGCAGCCACCTGAATCTCCCCAATGAGCAGTTCTTC; CDR3: CASSHLNLPNEQFF
J: TRBJ2-5; V: TRBV2; size: NA; D: NA; DNA: TGTGCCAGCAATCCTGGGGAGACCCAGTACTTC; CDR3: CASNPGETQYF
J: TRBJ2-1; V: TRBV6-5; size: NA; D: TRBD1; DNA: TGTGCCAGCAGGCGACAGGGGAGCAATGAGCAGTTCTTC; CDR3: CASRRQGSNEQFF
J: TRBJ1-1; V: TRBV25-1; size: NA; D: NA; DNA: TGTGCCAGCAGTCAGGGGATGGACACTGAAGCTTTCTTT; CDR3: CASSQGMDTEAFF
J: TRBJ2-7; V: TRBV2; size: NA; D: TRBD1; DNA: TGTGCCAGCAGAGGACAGGGGGCTTCGGGCGAGCAGTACTTC; CDR3: CASRGQGASGEQYF
J: TRBJ1-2; V: TRBV6-6; size: few; D: NA; DNA: TGTGCCAGCAGACCACAGACAGGTAGCTATGGCTACACCTTC; CDR3: CASRPQTGSYGYTF
J: TRBJ2-3; V: TRBV2; size: NA; D: NA; DNA: TGTGCCAGCAGTGAGGAGGGTCCAGATACGCAGTATTTT; CDR3: CASSEEGPDTQYF
J: TRBJ1-4; V: TRBV18; size: NA; D: NA; DNA: TGTGCCAGCTCACCGGGTGCAACTAATGAAAAACTGTTTTTT; CDR3: CASSPGATNEKLFF
J: TRBJ1-5; V: TRBV12-5; size: NA; D: NA; DNA: TGTGCTAGTGGTCCTCCCTCATCCGTGGGCAATCAGCCCCAGCATTTT; CDR3: CASGPPSSVGNQPQHF
J: TRBJ2-5; V: TRBV5-6; size: NA; D: TRBD2; DNA: TGTGCCAGCAGGGGTGATCTAGCGGGGTTCCAAGAGACCCAGTACTTC; CDR3: CASRGDLAGFQETQYF
J: TRBJ2-5; V: TRBV19; size: NA; D: TRBD1; DNA: TGTGCCAGCTCAGACAGGGTCCAAGAGACCCAGTACTTC; CDR3: CASSDRVQETQYF
J: TRBJ2-3; V: TRBV4-3; size: NA; D: NA; DNA: TGCGCCAGCAGCCTAGCACCCGCAGGCGATACGCAGTATTTT; CDR3: CASSLAPAGDTQYF
J: TRBJ2-1; V: TRBV28; size: NA; D: NA; DNA: TGTGCCAGCACCCAAGGGGGGGCGGCCTACAATGAGCAGTTCTTC; CDR3: CASTQGGAAYNEQFF
J: TRBJ1-2; V: TRBV30; size: NA; D: TRBD1; DNA: TGTGCCTGGAGTCCGGGACAGGGGGTCTATGGCTACACCTTC; CDR3: CAWSPGQGVYGYTF
J: TRBJ2-7; V: TRBV7-9; size: NA; D: NA; DNA: TGTGCCAGCAGCTTCGGCTTTTTGGGCGGGGAAGGTTCCTACGAGCAGTACTTC; CDR3: CASSFGFLGGEGSYEQYF
J: TRBJ2-7; V: TRBV4-1; size: NA; D: NA; DNA: TGCGCCAGCAGCCTAATCCCAGGGGCCGGGCAGTACTTC; CDR3: CASSLIPGAGQYF
J: TRBJ1-1; V: TRBV5-4; size: NA; D: TRBD1; DNA: TGTGCCAGCAGCAGGGGACAGGAGCCCACTGAAGCTTTCTTT; CDR3: CASSRGQEPTEAFF
J: TRBJ2-5; V: TRBV27; size: NA; D: NA; DNA: TGTGCCAGCAGTTTATCAGGGTTTTCGGAGACCCAGTACTTC; CDR3: CASSLSGFSETQYF
J: TRBJ2-5; V: TRBV4-3; size: once; D: TRBD1; DNA: TGCGCCAGCAGCCAAAACGGACAGGGAGGTGGAGAGACCCAGTACTTC; CDR3: CASSQNGQGGGETQYF
J: TRBJ1-5; V: TRBV6-2/TRBV6-3; size: once; D: NA; DNA: TGTGCCAGCAGTTATATACAGGGAGCCCAGCATTTT; CDR3: CASSYIQGAQHF
J: TRBJ2-7; V: TRBV6-2/TRBV6-3; size: once; D: NA; DNA: TGTGCCAGCAGTTATTCGAGCCGCTCCTACGAGCAGTACTTC; CDR3: CASSYSSRSYEQYF
J: TRBJ1-5; V: TRBV18; size: NA; D: NA; DNA: TGTGCCAGCTCACCACGAAAGGATCAGCCCCAGCATTTT; CDR3: CASSPRKDQPQHF
J: TRBJ1-3; V: TRBV28; size: once; D: NA; DNA: TGTGCCAGCAGTTTTCCCCTGGGGGCCGGAAACACCATATATTTT; CDR3: CASSFPLGAGNTIYF
J: TRBJ2-4; V: TRBV7-3; size: once; D: NA; DNA: TGTGCCAGCAGCTTAGACCAAGTGAGACCTATTCAGTACTTC; CDR3: CASSLDQVRPIQYF
J: TRBJ2-2; V: TRBV19; size: few; D: NA; DNA: TGTGCCAGTGGGGGCCGTGGGCCACCGGACACCGGGGAGCTGTTTTTT; CDR3: CASGGRGPPDTGELFF
J: TRBJ1-1; V: TRBV12-5; size: NA; D: NA; DNA: TGTGCTAGTGCGAGACAGAACACTGAAGCTTTCTTT; CDR3: CASARQNTEAFF
J: TRBJ1-3; V: TRBV7-9; size: few; D: NA; DNA: TGTGCCAGCAGGCCCGATTTCGGGGGTTCAGGAAACACCATATATTTT; CDR3: CASRPDFGGSGNTIYF
J: TRBJ1-1; V: TRBV27; size: NA; D: NA; DNA: TGTGCCAGCAGGCATCAAACAGGGTCTGAAGCTTTCTTT; CDR3: CASRHQTGSEAFF
J: TRBJ1-1; V: TRBV7-9; size: NA; D: NA; DNA: TGTGCCAGCAGCTTAGACCGGGACATCAAAAGGTACACTGAAGCTTTCTTT; CDR3: CASSLDRDIKRYTEAFF
J: TRBJ2-6; V: TRBV9; size: NA; D: NA; DNA: TGTGCCAGCAGCCCCTCAGGGATATCTCAATTCTTCTCCTCTGGGGCCAACGTCCTGACTTTC; CDR3: CASSPSGISQFFSSGANVLTF
J: TRBJ1-5; V: TRBV1; size: NA; D: NA; DNA: TGCACCATGGATTATAGCCATAGCAATCAGCCCCAGCATTTT; CDR3: CTMDYSHSNQPQHF
J: TRBJ2-5; V: TRBV27; size: NA; D: NA; DNA: TGTGCCAGCAGTTTCCAGGCGACCTCGGAGACCCAGTACTTC; CDR3: CASSFQATSETQYF